This T cell receptor (beta chain) was observed in a study of blood T cell repertoires in COVID-19. Some clones are missing from TCRdb's copy, which holds only in-frame ones; the method was immunoSEQ multiplex PCR. Seen here are some 300,000 clones, approximately 90% observed once, and the top ten hold roughly 6.1%. In germline, CDR1 is SGHKS, CDR2 YYEKEE (reference sequence). The CDR3 totals 14 residues. V was cut by 1 base and J by 6 bases, with 13 bases left in between. This clonotype was sampled from a woman in her fifties or sixties with COVID-19, enrolled during active disease. The chain joins TRBV5-5 to TRBJ1-2; maybe TRBD1 (6 bases). Source material: peripheral blood. The CDR3 bases are TGTGCCAGCAGCTTGATCTCAGGGGTTAATGGCTACACCTTC. It is translated as CASSLISGVNGYTF.